These 13 T cell receptor beta chains share one sample of origin, sequenced in a study of blood T cell repertoires in COVID-19 (dated by TCRdb to the early 2020s). The library came from the immunoSEQ multiplex PCR assay. The clones in this table, taken by TCRdb from immuneACCESS, are in-frame only. Not every clone is retained; where verified, under half of the shortfall comes from an unresolved V gene, and the cause of the rest is unknown. The sample data list some 380,000 clones, and over 75% of these were observed just once. The ten most abundant clones make up 1% to 1.5% of the sample. Material: PBMCs or T cells enriched from blood (not recorded which). The source of these receptors is a man aged 25 to 40 who had recovered from COVID-19.

This clone is a singleton in its sample. The rearrangement uses TRBV6-5 and TRBJ1-5; D might be TRBD1 (6 bases). Germline-derived CDR1 and CDR2 are MNHEY and SVGAGI. This CDR3 spans 15 amino acids. V lost 0 bases and J lost 2, with 8 bases in between. The CDR3 here is CASSYSNRGNQPQHF. The CDR3 DNA reads TGTGCCAGCAGTTACTCGAACAGGGGCAATCAGCCCCAGCATTTT.

V usage is TRBV29-1 and J usage is TRBJ2-7; TRBD1 matches at 10 bases. Germline loops: CDR1 SQVTM, CDR2 ANQGSEA. Germline trimming cut 4 bases from V and 3 bases from J; bases unmatched to any gene: 6. The CDR3 loop spans 14 amino acids. The CDR3 loop is CSVVARTGGYEQYF. CDR3 nucleotides: TGCAGCGTTGTAGCGCGGACAGGGGGCTACGAGCAGTACTTC.

The chain recombines TRBV10-2 with TRBJ2-7; perhaps TRBD1 as D (7 bases). Trimming pared 3 bases from V and 5 bases from J, leaving 11 bases between. The CDR3 length is 13 residues. In germline, CDR1 is WSHSY, CDR2 SAAADI. DNA for the CDR3: TGCGCCAGCAGTGATGGAGGGGGCCACGAGCAGTACTTC. It specifies CASSDGGGHEQYF.

V usage is TRBV6-2 or TRBV6-3 and J usage is TRBJ1-1; no reliable D call. Trimming stripped 4 bases from V and 1 base from J, with 7 bases between. The CDR3 loop spans 13 amino acids. Germline lookup yields CDR1 MNHEY and CDR2 SVGEGT. This chain's CDR3 is CASSSQKNTEAFF. The CDR3 region has the DNA TGTGCCAGCAGTTCCCAGAAGAACACTGAAGCTTTCTTT.

The V and J genes are TRBV12-3 or TRBV12-4 and TRBJ2-2; weak D call: TRBD1 (6 bases). V gave up 6 bases and J gave up 8 bases, with 13 bases separating them. The CDR3 runs to 13 residues. DNA of the CDR3: TGTGCCAGCAGAAACAGGGAGTCTGGGGAGCTGTTTTTT. Amino acids: CASRNRESGELFF.

V usage is TRBV5-6 and J usage is TRBJ1-2; no clear D. Germline CDR1 reads SGHDT; CDR2 reads YYEEEE. The CDR3 has 11 amino acids. V gave up 2 bases and J gave up 7 bases, with 6 bases separating them. The CDR3 region has the DNA TGTGCCAGCAGCTTTGGGAGTGGCTACACCTTC. Amino acid sequence: CASSFGSGYTF.

CDR3 sequence reads: CASSPNQGLYGYTF. CDR3 DNA: TGTGCCAGCAGCCCAAACCAGGGCCTTTATGGCTACACCTTC. The chain employs TRBV4-2 and TRBJ1-2; D possibly corresponds to TRBD1 (5 bases). V was trimmed by 4 bases and J by 5 bases, leaving 14 bases between them. CDR1 and CDR2 from the germline V gene are LGHNA and YNFKEQ. The CDR3 is made up of 14 amino acids.

The chain combines TRBV19 with TRBJ1-6, with D possibly being TRBD1 (6 bases). CDR3 length: 13 residues. Deletions cut 4 bases from V and 12 bases from J, with 13 bases between. In germline, CDR1 is LNHDA, CDR2 SQIVND (reference sequence). Written as DNA, the CDR3 is TGTGCCAGTAGTAGATACCTGGGACAACCCCTCCACTTT. It codes for CASSRYLGQPLHF.

J is TRBJ1-1 and V is TRBV4-2, with a weak D call TRBD1 (6 bases). The CDR3 spans 17 residues. From germline, CDR1 is LGHNA and CDR2 YNFKEQ. V lost 4 bases to trimming and J lost 3 bases, with 21 bases between them. CDR3 nucleotides: TGTGCCAGCAGCCCGGTAGGGGGTACGGAATGGCACACTGAAGCTTTCTTT. This translates into CASSPVGGTEWHTEAFF.

The V gene is TRBV4-1, the J gene TRBJ1-2; the D is unclear. Germline V lookup: CDR1 MGHRA, CDR2 YSYEKL. The CDR3 has 13 amino acids. The V end was cut by 2 bases, the J end by 7 bases, with 11 bases between. CDR3 amino acids: CASSQNPTLGYTF. The CDR3 bases are TGCGCCAGCAGCCAAAACCCGACACTTGGCTACACCTTC.

V gene TRBV3-1 (or the pseudogene TRBV3-2) combines with J gene TRBJ2-2; 7 bases agree with TRBD2. The V segment lost 4 bases and the J segment 5 bases; nucleotides outside the gene matches: 7. CDR1 is LGHDT and CDR2 is YNNKEL in the germline V gene (reference sequence). The CDR3 loop spans 15 amino acids. CDR3 sequence (DNA): TGTGCCAGCAGCCCTTTAACCGGGGGGACCGGGGAGCTGTTTTTT. Amino acids: CASSPLTGGTGELFF.

As regards this clone: Within the sample, other DNA sequences also encode this same CDR3. J is TRBJ1-5 and V is TRBV19, with 8 bases matching TRBD1. V trimming: 6 bases; J trimming: 2 bases; junction bases outside the gene matches: 6. Germline V CDR1 and CDR2: LNHDA, SQIVND (reference sequence). This CDR3 has 15 amino acids. CDR3 bases: TGTGCCAGTAGCACCGGGACAGGAGGCAATCAGCCCCAGCATTTT. This sequence encodes CASSTGTGGNQPQHF.

This chain connects TRBV18 to TRBJ2-7; TRBD1 is a possible D gene (5 bases). The CDR3 totals 14 residues. Germline V lookup: CDR1 KGHSH, CDR2 LQKENI. Between the trimmed V and J ends, which lost 0 bases and 2 bases, there was a span of 8 bases. Here the CDR3 DNA reads TGTGCCAGCTCACCACCGGCCAGGGCCTACGAGCAGTACTTC. It encodes CASSPPARAYEQYF.